This TCR beta chain was sequenced in a study of blood T cell repertoires in COVID-19. Original handling: Quantification of nucleated cells was approximated via reference gene primer amplification. Some clones are missing from TCRdb's copy, which holds only in-frame ones; the method was immunoSEQ multiplex PCR. V and J calls and clone size are as listed in that table; D and trimming were resolved from the DNA. The sample includes roughly 140,000 clones, approximately 84% seen only once; the top ten take around 7.8%. CDR1 and CDR2 (germline): LGHNA, YNFKEQ. There are 19 residues in the CDR3. The V segment lost 2 bases and the J segment 8 bases; nucleotides outside the gene matches: 19.

The chain links TRBV4-2 to TRBJ2-1, with 9 bases fitting TRBD1. The clonotype was recovered from a human donor in a cohort sampled during active COVID-19. Sequencing was carried out using peripheral blood. CDR3 region: CASSQTDRGWLATLDEQFF. CDR3 bases: TGTGCCAGCAGCCAAACCGACAGGGGGTGGCTAGCGACTCTAGATGAGCAGTTCTTC.